This T cell receptor beta chain comes out of a study of CD8 T cells in Susac syndrome. Sequencing targeted TCR beta in blood CD8+ and CD4+ T cells. It was with random hexamers that roughly 0.5 to 1 ug RNA was reverse transcribed. Coverage of TCR beta CDR3 amplification by immunoSEQ multiplex PCR extended to 54 Vbeta and 13 Jbeta. TCRdb reprocessed the immunoSEQ multiplex PCR reads via MiXCR and lists one record per CDR3 protein. In the table there are more than 130,000 distinct CDR3 sequences, around 94% of which are singletons. This clonotype was detected once. CDR3 size: 15 residues. Germline-derived CDR1 and CDR2 are SGHTA and FQGNSA. The V end lost 5 bases, the J end lost 4 bases, and 17 bases lay between the germline ends.

This TCR came from a human donor in good health. Sequencing was done on a sample of CD8+ T cells from PBMCs. This rearrangement joins TRBV7-2 to TRBJ2-5, with D perhaps TRBD2 (5 bases). The CDR3 loop reads CASSVGRSGGETQYF. The CDR3 nucleotides read TGTGCCAGCAGCGTCGGGCGTTCAGGAGGAGAGACCCAGTACTTC.